Listed below are T cell receptor beta chains from one sample, sequenced in a study of cytomegalovirus exposure and HLA in healthy donors. The data were produced by immunoSEQ multiplex PCR, yet TCRdb's version contains in-frame clones alone and is incomplete. The sample holds 130,000 to 150,000 clones; about four fifths are singletons and the top ten take about 2.2%. The sequenced material came from PBMCs. Source of these receptors: a man aged 25 to 45 in good health and CMV-seronegative. Both conserved end residues are part of each CDR3. A D gene is named only where the DNA matches it firmly. Rows give clone size only sometimes, using once, few, many, or a class for an expanded clone.

J gene,D gene,V gene,clone size,CDR3 length,CDR3 protein,CDR3 DNA
TRBJ2-3,-,TRBV6-4,-,16,CASSDSVGAGTDTQYF,TGTGCCAGCAGTGACTCCGTTGGGGCCGGCACAGATACGCAGTATTTT
TRBJ2-4,-,TRBV18,-,14,CASSPTGTKNIQYF,TGTGCCAGCTCACCGACAGGGACTAAAAACATTCAGTACTTC
TRBJ1-1,-,TRBV5-4,-,15,CASSLAVGGSTEAFF,TGTGCCAGCAGCTTGGCTGTGGGGGGGAGCACTGAAGCTTTCTTT
TRBJ1-5,-,TRBV7-9,-,13,CASSLATLGRQHF,TGTGCCAGCAGCTTAGCGACCTTGGGCCGCCAGCATTTT
TRBJ1-5,TRBD1,TRBV11-2,-,14,CASSETGGGQPQHF,TGTGCCAGCAGCGAGACAGGGGGAGGTCAGCCCCAGCATTTT
TRBJ1-5,TRBD1,TRBV7-6,-,14,CASSQGQGYQPQNF,TGTGCCAGCAGCCAGGGACAGGGGTATCAGCCCCAGAATTTT
TRBJ1-5,-,TRBV28,-,14,CASSFFSGNQPQHF,TGTGCCAGCAGTTTTTTCAGCGGAAATCAGCCCCAGCATTTT
TRBJ2-7,TRBD1,TRBV9,few,14,CASSANAAGGEQYF,TGTGCCAGCAGCGCGAATGCCGCAGGGGGCGAGCAGTACTTC
TRBJ1-6,-,TRBV6-5,-,13,CASSYGATTPLHF,TGTGCCAGCAGTTACGGAGCCACTACACCCCTCCACTTT
TRBJ2-3,-,TRBV28,-,11,CASERTDTQYF,TGTGCCAGCGAGCGCACAGATACGCAGTATTTT
TRBJ2-5,TRBD2,TRBV7-8,once,15,CASSLAGGGGETQYF,TGTGCCAGCAGCTTGGCGGGGGGCGGGGGGGAGACCCAGTACTTC
TRBJ2-7,-,TRBV30,-,13,CAWSLTQAYEQYF,TGTGCCTGGTCTCTAACGCAGGCCTACGAGCAGTACTTC
TRBJ1-1,-,TRBV28,-,12,CASSLTRRQAFF,TGTGCCAGCAGTTTAACCAGGCGCCAAGCTTTCTTT
TRBJ2-3,TRBD1,TRBV10-3,-,14,CAITTGADTDTQYF,TGTGCCATCACAACAGGGGCCGACACAGATACGCAGTATTTT
TRBJ2-1,TRBD1,TRBV5-1,-,16,CASSLVGQGSVGEQFF,TGCGCCAGCAGCTTGGTGGGACAGGGTTCTGTCGGTGAGCAGTTCTTC
TRBJ1-2,TRBD1,TRBV4-1,few,14,CASSQDTGAYGYTF,TGCGCCAGCAGCCAAGATACAGGGGCCTATGGCTACACCTTC
TRBJ1-2,TRBD1,TRBV10-2,-,12,CATYRDRVGYTF,TGCGCCACCTACCGGGACAGGGTTGGCTACACCTTC
TRBJ1-3,-,TRBV28,-,17,CASSLWQGVPSGNTIYF,TGTGCCAGCAGTTTATGGCAAGGGGTCCCCTCTGGAAACACCATATATTTT
TRBJ2-3,TRBD2,TRBV2,-,13,CASRLAGADTQYF,TGTGCCAGCAGACTAGCGGGAGCAGATACGCAGTATTTT
TRBJ2-5,TRBD1,TRBV5-4,once,16,CASSTRLRDSGETQYF,TGTGCCAGCAGCACGCGTCTCCGGGACAGCGGAGAGACCCAGTACTTC
TRBJ2-1,-,TRBV21-1,-,15,CASGAGTSGYNEQFF,TGTGCCAGCGGAGCCGGGACTAGCGGCTACAATGAGCAGTTCTTC
TRBJ2-7,-,TRBV7-9,-,15,CASSASGVGSYEQYF,TGTGCCAGCAGCGCCTCAGGGGTTGGGTCCTACGAGCAGTACTTC
TRBJ2-1,TRBD2,TRBV5-1,few,15,CASSLEGREYNEQFF,TGCGCCAGCAGCTTGGAGGGGCGGGAGTACAATGAGCAGTTCTTC
TRBJ2-3,-,TRBV29-1,once,15,CSVDNRDRTTDTQYF,TGCAGCGTTGATAACCGGGATCGGACGACAGATACGCAGTATTTT
TRBJ1-5,TRBD1,TRBV9,once,14,CVTSQGFLPQPQHF,TGTGTTACGTCACAGGGGTTTTTACCTCAGCCCCAGCATTTT
TRBJ2-7,TRBD2,TRBV5-1,-,15,CASSGTSGTPGEQYF,TGCGCCAGCAGTGGGACTAGCGGGACTCCGGGGGAGCAGTACTTC
TRBJ2-3,-,TRBV5-1,-,15,CASSLDGSNTDTQYF,TGCGCCAGCAGCTTGGATGGGAGTAACACAGATACGCAGTATTTT
TRBJ1-6,TRBD1,TRBV6-5,-,16,CASSYGQGAGNSPLHF,TGTGCCAGCAGTTACGGACAGGGGGCCGGTAATTCACCCCTCCACTTT
TRBJ1-2,TRBD1,TRBV28,-,15,CASSLVLPGQGRYTF,TGTGCCAGCAGTTTGGTACTCCCGGGACAGGGCCGCTACACCTTC
TRBJ2-1,-,TRBV5-5,-,15,CASSLDRVLYNEQFF,TGTGCCAGCAGCTTGGACAGGGTTCTCTACAATGAGCAGTTCTTC
TRBJ1-5,-,TRBV7-9,once,13,CASSLQVNQPQHF,TGTGCCAGCAGCTTACAGGTCAATCAGCCCCAGCATTTT
TRBJ1-6,-,TRBV6-5,-,13,CAIREGYNSPLHF,TGTGCCATTCGTGAGGGTTATAATTCACCCCTCCACTTT
TRBJ1-2,TRBD1,TRBV4-1,-,15,CASSLRQGAVYGYTF,TGCGCCAGCAGCCTACGACAGGGGGCCGTCTATGGCTACACCTTC
TRBJ1-2,-,TRBV6-5,-,14,CASRRAGTFFGYTF,TGTGCCAGCAGGCGGGCGGGTACCTTCTTTGGCTACACCTTC
TRBJ1-2,-,TRBV19,-,14,CASNPGVTYYGYTF,TGTGCCAGTAATCCAGGGGTTACCTACTATGGCTACACCTTC
TRBJ2-1,TRBD2,TRBV19,-,15,CASSIELAGYNEQFF,TGTGCCAGTAGTATAGAACTAGCGGGGTACAATGAGCAGTTCTTC
TRBJ1-4,-,TRBV28,-,16,CASSSPLGGEVEKLFF,TGTGCCAGCAGTTCCCCCCTCGGGGGTGAGGTTGAAAAACTGTTTTTT
TRBJ1-1,TRBD1,TRBV7-3,-,14,CASSFGTGLTEAFF,TGTGCCAGCAGCTTCGGGACAGGGTTGACTGAAGCTTTCTTT
TRBJ2-3,TRBD2,TRBV15,-,14,CATKEAGSTDTQYF,TGTGCCACCAAAGAAGCGGGAAGCACAGATACGCAGTATTTT
TRBJ2-1,TRBD2,TRBV5-1,-,19,CASSYGLGSASSSYNEQFF,TGCGCCAGCAGCTACGGACTAGGCTCCGCTAGCAGCTCCTACAATGAGCAGTTCTTC
TRBJ2-1,TRBD2,TRBV28,-,16,CASRIERDKSYNEQFF,TGTGCCAGCAGAATAGAGCGGGATAAATCCTACAATGAGCAGTTCTTC
TRBJ2-2,-,TRBV19,-,12,CASSQGPGELFF,TGTGCCAGTAGTCAGGGTCCCGGGGAGCTGTTTTTT
TRBJ2-1,TRBD1,TRBV11-2,-,14,CASSLGDRDNEQFF,TGTGCCAGCAGCTTAGGGGACAGGGACAATGAGCAGTTCTTC
TRBJ2-7,-,TRBV5-1,-,13,CASSHGQNYEQYF,TGCGCCAGCAGCCACGGACAGAACTACGAGCAGTACTTC